Given below is one T cell receptor beta chain in context. The data were obtained in a study of patients and donors after allogeneic stem cell transplantation. Germline V CDR1 and CDR2: SQVTM, ANQGSEA. Trimming took 6 bases from V and 3 from J; bases not matched to a gene: 4. This CDR3 is built from 13 residues. Via MiXCR, TCRdb re-called the RT-PCR reads, giving one row per CDR3 protein. The data show roughly 880,000 distinct CDR3 sequences, roughly 18% seen once. The receptor comes from a human donor who was either an allogeneic HSCT recipient or a stem cell or donor lymphocyte infusion donor (not recorded which). It is not recorded whose cells these are; they may come from a transplant donor. The sequenced sample consisted of blood, either unsorted or a sorted T cell fraction (not recorded which). The J gene is TRBJ1-1, the V gene TRBV29-1; 10 nucleotides line up with TRBD1. The CDR3 loop is CSVRTGGDTEAFF. The CDR3 nucleotides are TGCAGCGTGAGGACAGGGGGGGACACTGAAGCTTTCTTT. Complete variable domain (other parts from reference TRBV29-1 and TRBJ1-1): SAVISQKPSRDICQRGTSLTIQCQVDSQVTMMFWYRQQPGQSLTLIATANQGSEATYESGFVIDKFPISRPNLTFSTLTVSNMSPEDSSIYLCSVRTGGDTEAFFGQGTRLTVV.